A single T cell receptor (beta chain) is shown here with its context. This entry is derived from a study of blood T cell repertoires in COVID-19. Original processing methods: Estimation of nucleated cell counts relied on the amplification of reference gene primers. Measured with immunoSEQ multiplex PCR; TCRdb has only the in-frame clones, and not every one. V and J calls and clone size are those listed in that table; D and trimming were worked out from the DNA. Seen here are some 76,000 clones, about 90% observed once, and the top ten hold approximately 17%. Trimming took 4 bases from V and 8 from J; bases not matched to a gene: 9. Germline values: CDR1 SGHNT, CDR2 YYREEE (reference sequence). CDR3 length: 15 residues.

V gene TRBV5-4 combines with J gene TRBJ1-2; 12 bases match TRBD1. Material: peripheral blood. This clonotype was obtained from a man of 80 years or more in a cohort sampled during active COVID-19. The CDR3 is CASSRGQGAGRGYTF. CDR3 bases: TGTGCCAGCAGCCGGGGACAGGGGGCGGGAAGAGGCTACACCTTC.